The clone carrying this TCR beta chain has at least ten counts. TCR beta CDR3 sequences were amplified from RNA transcripts. HTBI primers drove first-round RT-PCR of the TCR CDR3. TCRdb re-analysed the multiplex PCR reads in MiXCR, keeping a single row per CDR3 protein. The repertoire holds around 190,000 distinct CDR3 sequences, with more than 15% as singletons. The data stem from a study of T cells in Graves' hyperthyroidism and ophthalmopathy. The diagnostic basis comprised clinical symptoms, serum thyroxine and TRAb, thyroid ultrasound and orbital computed tomography. The authors took PBMCs from 8.5 to 10 ml fresh peripheral blood. Trimming shortened V by 5 bases and J by 3 bases, and 12 bases separated the two germline ends. This CDR3 region has 14 residues. Per the germline V gene, CDR1 is SGHRS and CDR2 is YFSETQ.

The clonotype originates from a woman in her 50s with Graves' hyperthyroidism. The chain is built from TRBV5-1 and TRBJ1-5, with a tentative D call TRBD1 (5 bases). Sequencing input: blood. This chain's CDR3 is CASREGFSNQPQHF. CDR3 sequence (DNA): TGCGCCAGCAGGGAGGGGTTCTCCAATCAGCCCCAGCATTTT.